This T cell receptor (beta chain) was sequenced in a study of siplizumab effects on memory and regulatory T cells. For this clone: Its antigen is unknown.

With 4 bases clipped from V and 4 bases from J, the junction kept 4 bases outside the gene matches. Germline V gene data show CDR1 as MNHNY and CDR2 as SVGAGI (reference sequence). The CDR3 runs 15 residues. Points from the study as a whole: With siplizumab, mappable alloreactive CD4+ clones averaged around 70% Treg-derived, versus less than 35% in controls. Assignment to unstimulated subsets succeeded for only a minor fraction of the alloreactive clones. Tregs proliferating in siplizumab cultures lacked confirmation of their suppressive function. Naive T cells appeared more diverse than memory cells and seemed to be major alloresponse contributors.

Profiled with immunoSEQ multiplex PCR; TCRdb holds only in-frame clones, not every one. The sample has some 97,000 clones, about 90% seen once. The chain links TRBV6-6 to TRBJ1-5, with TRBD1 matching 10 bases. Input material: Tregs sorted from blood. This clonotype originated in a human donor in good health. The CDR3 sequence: CASSFGGQGNQPQHF. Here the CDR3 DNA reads TGTGCCAGCAGTTTTGGGGGACAGGGGAATCAGCCCCAGCATTTT.